What follows are 9 T cell receptor beta chains derived from one specimen sequenced in a study of T-cell reconstitution after alpha-beta-depleted transplantation in children. A TCRbeta library incorporating unique molecular identifiers was prepared. One entry per CDR3 protein results from TCRdb running MiXCR on the PCR reads. The sample consists of fewer than 90,000 distinct CDR3 sequences, 7% to 8% of them appearing once. The sequences come from PBMCs from the stem cell graft donor, collected from the stem cell graft. The receptors shown here come from a human donor who donated a stem cell graft to a child with acute lymphoblastic leukemia.

There are many counts of this clonotype. V gene TRBV12-3 or TRBV12-4 combines with J gene TRBJ1-1, with 8 positions matching TRBD1. The V gene end was trimmed by 6 bases and the J gene end by 5 bases; junction bases not matched to a gene: 14. The CDR3 consists of 16 residues. CDR3 protein: CASSSLFGQGRTEAFF. CDR3 nucleotide sequence: TGTGCCAGCAGCTCACTCTTCGGACAGGGAAGGACTGAAGCTTTCTTT.

The chain uses TRBV19 and TRBJ1-2; D remains unclear. The V gene's germline CDR1 is LNHDA and CDR2 SQIVND (reference sequence). The CDR3 consists of 9 residues. The CDR3 protein is CDHNYGYTF. The CDR3 DNA reads as TGTGACCATAACTATGGCTACACCTTC. The whole variable domain, remainder taken from reference TRBV19 and TRBJ1-2, is DGGITQSPKYLFRKEGQNVTLSCEQNLNHDAMYWYRQDPGQGLRLIYYSQIVNDFQKGDIAEGYSVSREKKESFPLTVTSAQKNPTAFYLCDHNYGYTFGSGTRLTVV.

This clonotype was observed at least ten times. The rearrangement links TRBV15 to TRBJ2-3, with a weak D call TRBD1 (6 bases). Trimming cost V 4 bases and J 0 bases, with 14 bases left between them. CDR3 length equals 16 residues. Germline lookup yields CDR1 LNHNV and CDR2 YYDKDF (reference sequence). CDR3 nucleotide sequence: TGTGCCACCAGCATTCGACAGGTGCCTAGCACAGATACGCAGTATTTT. This encodes CATSIRQVPSTDTQYF.

This clonotype has only a few counts. The chain joins TRBV20-1 to TRBJ1-1; TRBD1 matches at 9 bases. V was clipped by 3 bases and J by 1 base; unmatched bases: 0. This CDR3 is built from 13 residues. The germline CDR1 and CDR2 sequences are DFQATT and SNEGSKA (reference sequence). DNA for the CDR3: TGCAGTGCTAGGGACAGGGGGAACACTGAAGCTTTCTTT. This gives the protein CSARDRGNTEAFF.

The J gene is TRBJ2-2, the V gene TRBV5-1; a weak D match, TRBD1 (5 bases). From germline, CDR1 is SGHRS and CDR2 YFSETQ. V lost 0 bases and J 3 bases, leaving 9 bases between the germline ends. CDR3 size: 15 residues. The CDR3 DNA is TGCGCCAGCAGCTTGGTGGACACCGACACCGGGGAGCTGTTTTTT. Protein sequence: CASSLVDTDTGELFF. The full variable domain, its missing parts supplied by reference TRBV5-1 and TRBJ2-2, is KAGVTQTPRYLIKTRGQQVTLSCSPISGHRSVSWYQQTPGQGLQFLFEYFSETQRNKGNFPGRFSGRQFSNSRSEMNVSTLELGDSALYLCASSLVDTDTGELFFGEGSRLTVL.

This clonotype was detected many times. The chain has TRBV2 and TRBJ2-7, with D unclear. Germline CDR1 is SNHLY and CDR2 is FYNNEI. The CDR3 sequence is 13 residues long. With 6 bases removed from V and 0 bases from J, the gap between germline ends came to 9 bases. The CDR3, as DNA: TGTGCCAGCAGGGAACTTAGCTCCTACGAGCAGTACTTC. Translated: CASRELSSYEQYF. Filled out from reference TRBV2 and TRBJ2-7, the complete variable domain reads EPEVTQTPSHQVTQMGQEVILRCVPISNHLYFYWYRQILGQKVEFLVSFYNNEISEKSEIFDDQFSVERPDGSNFTLKIRSTKLEDSAMYFCASRELSSYEQYFGPGTRLTVT.

This clonotype was seen at least ten times. V and J are TRBV5-1 and TRBJ1-1; D gene ambiguous. Germline V gene lookup returns CDR1 SGHRS and CDR2 YFSETQ. The V end was cut by 2 bases, the J end by 0 bases, with 2 bases between. The CDR3 consists of 12 residues. The CDR3 DNA is TGCGCCAGCAGCTTTATGAACACTGAAGCTTTCTTT. This sequence encodes CASSFMNTEAFF. The full variable domain, completed using reference TRBV5-1 and TRBJ1-1, is KAGVTQTPRYLIKTRGQQVTLSCSPISGHRSVSWYQQTPGQGLQFLFEYFSETQRNKGNFPGRFSGRQFSNSRSEMNVSTLELGDSALYLCASSFMNTEAFFGQGTRLTVV.

In this sample, this clonotype turned up many times. The chain employs TRBV29-1 and TRBJ2-2; a possible D gene is TRBD1 (5 bases). CDR3 length: 13 amino acids. Germline V gives CDR1 SQVTM, CDR2 ANQGSEA. Trimming shortened V by 3 bases and J by 4 bases, and 9 bases separated the two germline ends. CDR3 in amino acids: CSVDRAGTGELFF. CDR3 nucleotides: TGCAGCGTTGACAGGGCTGGCACCGGGGAGCTGTTTTTT.

This clonotype was detected a few times. V gene TRBV10-3 combines with J gene TRBJ2-7; D not certain. This CDR3 is 14 amino acids long. Germline CDR1 ENHRY, CDR2 SYGVKD. V lost 0 bases and J 4 bases, leaving 10 bases between the germline ends. The CDR3 is CAISESEMQYEQYF. Here the CDR3 DNA reads TGTGCCATCAGTGAGTCGGAGATGCAATACGAGCAGTACTTC.